Included here is one T cell receptor (beta chain) sequence, with context. Its antigen is unknown. TCRdb keeps only in-frame clones here, not all; method: immunoSEQ multiplex PCR. The sample contains 2,500,000 or so clones, about nine tenths of which appear only once. The entry originates in a study of shared clonotypes between healthy human individuals. Study in general: A couple of women and a few men aged 18 to 49 made up the donors. General study findings and limits: Among non-shared clonotypes, generation probabilities were lower than among those shared by all four donors. Naive CD4 clonotype sharing across a handful of donors was roughly 5%.

Germline V gives CDR1 SQVTM, CDR2 ANQGSEA. The CDR3 length is 14 residues. Trimming removed 6 bases at V and 0 bases at J, with 12 bases between. This chain connects TRBV29-1 to TRBJ2-1, with D possibly TRBD2 on 5 matching bases. The sequence derives from a man between 18 and 29 years old in good health. Some clones in this sample may be carry-over from other donors' samples. What was sequenced was naive CD4+ T cells from PBMCs. Subset of the sample: CD45RA+ positively selected. The DNA of the CDR3 is TGCAGCGTAGAACTAGATTACTCCTACAATGAGCAGTTCTTC. This sequence encodes CSVELDYSYNEQFF.